Given below is one TCR beta chain in context. What it binds is not known. The record originates from a study of CD8+ T cells in alopecia areata. This CDR3 has 15 residues. V lost 6 bases to trimming and J lost 1 base, with 14 bases between them. CDR1 MNHNS and CDR2 SASEGT come from the germline V gene. Overall study results and limits: Affected lesional scalp, above all in alopecia totalis/universalis, was more clonal than normal scalp.

cDNA serving as the sequencing template came from extracted, reverse transcribed RNA. Here immunoSEQ multiplex PCR was the method, and the copy in TCRdb shows in-frame clones only, minus some. The table has 90,000 to 150,000 clones, less than 45% seen once. Sequencing input: CD4+ T cells sorted from blood. The chain couples TRBV6-1 to TRBJ2-3; a weak D match, TRBD1 (6 bases). The TCR sequence derives from a human donor with alopecia areata. The CDR3 region is CASSRDNVRTDTQYF. Here the CDR3 DNA reads TGTGCCAGCAGCCGGGACAACGTCCGCACAGATACGCAGTATTTT.